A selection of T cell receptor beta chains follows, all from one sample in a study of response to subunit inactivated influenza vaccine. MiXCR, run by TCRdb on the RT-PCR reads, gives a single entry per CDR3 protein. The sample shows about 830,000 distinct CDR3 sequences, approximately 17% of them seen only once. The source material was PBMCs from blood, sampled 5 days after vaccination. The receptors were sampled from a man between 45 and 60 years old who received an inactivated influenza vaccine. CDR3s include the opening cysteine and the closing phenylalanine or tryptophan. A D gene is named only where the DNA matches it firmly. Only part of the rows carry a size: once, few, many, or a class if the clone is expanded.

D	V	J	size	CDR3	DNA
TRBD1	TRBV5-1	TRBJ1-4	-	CASSHGDRGRTNEKLFF	TGCGCCAGCAGCCACGGAGACAGGGGGCGTACTAATGAAAAACTGTTTTTT
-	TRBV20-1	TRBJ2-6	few	CSAVIRGSGANVLTF	TGCAGTGCGGTAATCAGGGGCTCTGGGGCCAACGTCCTGACTTTC
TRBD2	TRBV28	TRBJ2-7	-	CASTLAWGRAPKTVYEQYF	TGTGCCAGCACTCTGGCATGGGGGAGGGCCCCGAAAACCGTATACGAGCAGTACTTC
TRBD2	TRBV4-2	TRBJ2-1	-	CASSQELALHNEQFF	TGTGCCAGCAGCCAAGAACTAGCGCTCCACAATGAGCAGTTCTTC
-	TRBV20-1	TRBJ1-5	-	CSAWRGRNQPQHF	TGCAGTGCTTGGAGGGGCCGCAATCAGCCCCAGCATTTT
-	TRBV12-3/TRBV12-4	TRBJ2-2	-	CASSLMYTGELFF	TGTGCCAGCAGTTTGATGTACACCGGGGAGCTGTTTTTT
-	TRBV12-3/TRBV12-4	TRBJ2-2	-	CASSSELTTGELFF	TGTGCCAGCAGCTCCGAGCTCACCACCGGGGAGCTGTTTTTT
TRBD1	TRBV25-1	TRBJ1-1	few	CASVGGVGTEAFF	TGTGCCAGCGTAGGGGGCGTGGGTACTGAAGCTTTCTTT
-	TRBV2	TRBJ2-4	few	CASTASSSLAKNIQYF	TGTGCCAGCACCGCCAGTAGCTCACTAGCCAAAAACATTCAGTACTTC
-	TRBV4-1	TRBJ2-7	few	CASSHGQGYYEQYF	TGCGCCAGCAGCCACGGCCAGGGTTATTACGAGCAGTACTTC
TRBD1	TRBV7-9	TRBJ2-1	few	CASSWDRDEQFF	TGTGCCAGCAGCTGGGACAGAGACGAGCAGTTCTTC
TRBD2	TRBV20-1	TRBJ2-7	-	CSAREAGLAGYEQYF	TGCAGTGCTAGAGAGGCGGGACTAGCGGGGTACGAGCAGTACTTC
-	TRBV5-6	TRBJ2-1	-	CASGPGAGNEQFF	TGTGCCTCCGGGCCGGGGGCAGGGAATGAGCAGTTCTTC
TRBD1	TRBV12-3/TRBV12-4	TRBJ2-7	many	CASSLGTGGAYEQYF	TGTGCCAGCAGTCTTGGGACAGGGGGGGCCTACGAGCAGTACTTC
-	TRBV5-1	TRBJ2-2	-	CASSLRGDTGELFF	TGCGCCAGCAGCTTGCGGGGCGACACCGGGGAGCTGTTTTTT
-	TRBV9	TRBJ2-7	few	CASSGTTAGEQYF	TGTGCCAGCAGCGGGACCACGGCTGGGGAGCAGTACTTC
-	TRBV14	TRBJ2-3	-	CASSQTFGGTDTQYF	TGTGCCAGCAGCCAAACTTTCGGGGGAACAGATACGCAGTATTTT